Listed below are T cell receptor beta chains from one sample, sequenced in a study of blood T cell repertoires in COVID-19. Assay used: immunoSEQ multiplex PCR; TCRdb lists only in-frame clones, some missing. The sample consists of over 300,000 clones, approximately 90% of them appearing once. Input material: PBMCs or T cells enriched from blood (not recorded which). Receptors were obtained from a woman aged 30 to 39 with acute COVID-19. Each CDR3 is given without its conserved first and last residue. For some rows the clone size is stated as once, few or many, or as a class when expanded; others skip it.

abundance: NA; v_gene: TRBV29-1; CDR3aa: SVEGTADNYGYT
abundance: NA; v_gene: TRBV9; CDR3aa: ASSRTGNNYGYT
abundance: NA; v_gene: TRBV10-3; CDR3aa: AITADSVGGGANVLT
abundance: NA; v_gene: TRBV29-1; CDR3aa: SVAGTPVAKNIQY
abundance: few; v_gene: TRBV7-2; CDR3aa: ASSLVRVSGYT
abundance: NA; v_gene: TRBV9; CDR3aa: ASRHPPSGTDTNYDNYEQY
abundance: once; v_gene: TRBV19; CDR3aa: ASSTTRREPQH
abundance: few; v_gene: TRBV3-1/TRBV3-2; CDR3aa: ASSHNGMNTEAF
abundance: NA; v_gene: TRBV29-1; CDR3aa: SVEYWGRGVRNEQF
abundance: NA; v_gene: TRBV19; CDR3aa: ASSSQGTGANVLT
abundance: NA; v_gene: TRBV4-3; CDR3aa: ASSPLFSGTDTQY
abundance: NA; v_gene: TRBV6-5; CDR3aa: AGGQGTYEQY
abundance: NA; v_gene: TRBV7-2; CDR3aa: ASSSPGLAGGSTDTQY
abundance: NA; v_gene: TRBV11-3; CDR3aa: ASSARTSGPDTQY
abundance: NA; v_gene: TRBV29-1; CDR3aa: SVVKLEETQY
abundance: NA; v_gene: TRBV3-1/TRBV3-2; CDR3aa: ASSQRGSGAF
abundance: NA; v_gene: TRBV5-1; CDR3aa: ASNTRADRGLHEQF
abundance: NA; v_gene: TRBV15; CDR3aa: ATTTGSTEAF
abundance: NA; v_gene: TRBV5-1; CDR3aa: ASSGGGGSNYGYT
abundance: NA; v_gene: TRBV2; CDR3aa: ASRNSGAYAEAF
abundance: few; v_gene: TRBV7-9; CDR3aa: ASRSSGSTDTQY
abundance: NA; v_gene: TRBV3-1/TRBV3-2; CDR3aa: ASSQVERGGHNEQF
abundance: NA; v_gene: TRBV7-8; CDR3aa: ASSSYLTWDSPTYEQY
abundance: NA; v_gene: TRBV5-1; CDR3aa: ASSLGGREVDTQY
abundance: NA; v_gene: TRBV30; CDR3aa: AWSREVDEKLF
abundance: NA; v_gene: TRBV7-9; CDR3aa: ASSLYAGYTGELF
abundance: NA; v_gene: TRBV24-1; CDR3aa: ATSEGRTGYTYNEQF
abundance: NA; v_gene: TRBV6-5; CDR3aa: ASSDAMGGGEQY
abundance: once; v_gene: TRBV7-3; CDR3aa: ASSPRQTPNTGELF
abundance: once; v_gene: TRBV30; CDR3aa: AWRQTQGAASAEQY
abundance: once; v_gene: TRBV9; CDR3aa: ASSVAARVTEQY
abundance: NA; v_gene: TRBV7-9; CDR3aa: AVRATEAF
abundance: NA; v_gene: TRBV5-6; CDR3aa: ASSLGHNGEKLF
abundance: few; v_gene: TRBV7-2; CDR3aa: ASSLRPRGSPLH
abundance: NA; v_gene: TRBV5-8; CDR3aa: ASSLDPEVRYNQPQH
abundance: NA; v_gene: TRBV24-1; CDR3aa: ATSVQTGLRQPQH
abundance: NA; v_gene: TRBV10-2; CDR3aa: ASSSTGVANTGELF
abundance: NA; v_gene: TRBV5-6; CDR3aa: ASSHPAGRTEAF
abundance: NA; v_gene: TRBV5-4; CDR3aa: ASSLQGGADTQY
abundance: NA; v_gene: TRBV18; CDR3aa: ASSPGSSYNSPLH
abundance: NA; v_gene: TRBV5-6; CDR3aa: ASSPNIREAQY